The T cell receptor beta chain described here comes from a study of T cell repertoires in cytomegalovirus infection. This clonotype has at least ten counts. The junction had 13 bases not matched to a gene; V was cut back by 10 bases and J by 9 bases. CDR1 is MNHNS and CDR2 is SASEGT in the germline V gene. The CDR3 is 13 residues long. TCRdb passed the reads through MiXCR, listing each CDR3 protein once. The repertoire has 110,000 to 150,000 distinct CDR3 sequences, roughly 6% of them found once; the top ten carry under 20%. This clonotype originated in a human donor in good health (CMV status not recorded). Some clones in this sample may be carry-over from other donors' samples. The chain is built from TRBV6-1 and TRBJ2-3; 7 nucleotides align to TRBD1. The sample comprised PBMCs. Here the CDR3 DNA reads TGTGCCACTGGTGTACGACAGGGAAGCACGCAGTATTTT. This encodes CATGVRQGSTQYF.